The 25 T cell receptor beta chains below all came from one sample that was sequenced in a study of blood T cells in healthy people across ages (dated by TCRdb to 2013 to 2016). Library preparation was by 5' RACE. Sequencer: Illumina HiSeq 2500. The second PCR ran for about 7 to 11 cycles and used a J-beta primer mix along with a sample-barcoded 5' primer. Starting from the raw public reads, TCRdb applied fastp trimming at Q25, assembled clones with MiXCR and retained in-frame beta chains. Every distinct CDR3 protein forms one entry, paired with its most common genes and DNA. Within this sample are hundreds of thousands of distinct CDR3 sequences, with over 20% of them counted one time only. Together, the top ten hold around 21% of the sample. Source material: blood. The receptors derive from a man aged 65 to 79 in good health.

The V call is TRBV7-6, the J call TRBJ2-3; TRBD1 or TRBD2 may be the D gene (5 bases each). Germline V gene lookup returns CDR1 SGHVS and CDR2 FNYEAQ. The CDR3 totals 16 residues. The V and J ends lost 1 base and 6 bases respectively, with 17 bases between them. The CDR3, as DNA: TGTGCCAGCAGCTTAGGACCTGGGGACGTATGGGATACGCAGTATTTT. Its protein product is CASSLGPGDVWDTQYF.

About this clonotype: Being one base from a much bigger clone, this may be a read error. The chain combines TRBV12-3 or TRBV12-4 with TRBJ2-3, with D unresolved. There are 14 residues in the CDR3. V dropped 10 bases and J dropped 2 bases, with 16 bases sitting between them. The CDR3: CANSPVLFTDTQYF. The CDR3 DNA is TGTGCCAACAGCCCGGTACTCTTCACAGATACGCAGTATTTT.

The chain joins TRBV10-3 to TRBJ1-2, with 8 nucleotides matching TRBD1. Germline values: CDR1 ENHRY, CDR2 SYGVKD. The CDR3 is 13 amino acids. The CDR3 DNA sequence: TGTGTCATTTGGACAGGGAGGGGCTATGGCTACACCTTC. Its translation: CVIWTGRGYGYTF.

This clonotype was counted ten times or more. J is TRBJ2-5 and V is TRBV12-3 or TRBV12-4; a possible D gene is TRBD2 (5 bases). This CDR3 spans 13 amino acids. Trimming took 1 base from V and 5 from J, leaving 8 bases between them. This CDR3 reads CASSLGQRETQYF. The CDR3 bases are TGTGCCAGCAGTTTAGGGCAGCGGGAGACCCAGTACTTC.

The chain uses TRBV29-1 and TRBJ1-3; TRBD1 aligns across 8 bases. Germline lookup yields CDR1 SQVTM and CDR2 ANQGSEA. This CDR3 is built from 13 residues. J gave up 2 bases and V 6 bases, and 3 bases lay outside the gene matches. CDR3 nucleotide sequence: TGCAGCGTACAACAGGGGGCTGGAAACACCATATATTTT. Translation: CSVQQGAGNTIYF.

The chain carries TRBV29-1 and TRBJ1-1; D unclear. CDR1 and CDR2 from the germline V gene are SQVTM and ANQGSEA. The CDR3 covers 11 residues. V lost 4 bases and J lost 3, with 6 bases in between. The CDR3 DNA reads TGCAGCGTTGGAGTGTACACTGAAGCTTTCTTT. Encoded protein: CSVGVYTEAFF.

The J gene is TRBJ1-4, the V gene TRBV29-1; D is undetermined. Deletions cut 4 bases from V and 8 bases from J, with 14 bases between. Germline V lookup: CDR1 SQVTM, CDR2 ANQGSEA. The CDR3 spans 13 residues. As DNA, the CDR3 is TGCAGCGTTGTTCCCAGCCCCGGGGAAAAACTGTTTTTT. Its translation is CSVVPSPGEKLFF.

This clonotype was seen more than once but under ten times. The CDR3 spells CARVPTLPRETYNEQFF. The CDR3 region has the DNA TGCGCCAGAGTCCCAACCCTCCCCCGGGAGACCTACAATGAGCAGTTCTTC. The chain uses TRBV5-1 and TRBJ2-1; TRBD2 is a possible D gene (6 bases). The CDR3 is 17 residues long. Between the trimmed V and J ends, which lost 8 bases and 2 bases, there was a span of 23 bases. Per the germline V gene, CDR1 is SGHRS and CDR2 is YFSETQ. Drawing the rest from reference TRBV5-1 and TRBJ2-1, the complete variable domain is KAGVTQTPRYLIKTRGQQVTLSCSPISGHRSVSWYQQTPGQGLQFLFEYFSETQRNKGNFPGRFSGRQFSNSRSEMNVSTLELGDSALYLCARVPTLPRETYNEQFFGPGTRLTVL.

V is TRBV6-1 and J is TRBJ2-7, with D maybe TRBD2 (5 bases). V was clipped by 3 bases and J by 2 bases, with 14 bases between them. The CDR3 length is 15 residues. Germline CDR1 is MNHNS and CDR2 is SASEGT. CDR3 loop: CASSDWPRGPYEQYF. The CDR3, as DNA: TGTGCCAGCAGTGACTGGCCTCGGGGTCCCTACGAGCAGTACTTC.

As for this clonotype: A read error may produce the germline difference seen at one junction end. This rearrangement joins TRBV4-2 to TRBJ2-3; a possible D gene is TRBD1 (7 bases). The CDR3 totals 16 residues. The germline CDR1 and CDR2 sequences are LGHNA and YNFKEQ. CDR3 DNA: TGTGCCGGCAGCCCCACTCCCAGGGGGGGCACAGATACGCAGTATTTT. Encoded protein: CAGSPTPRGGTDTQYF.

This clonotype came up a few times. The chain is built from TRBV7-9 and TRBJ2-5; D is uncertain. Germline assignment: CDR1 SEHNR and CDR2 FQNEAQ (reference sequence). CDR3 length: 15 residues. Trimming left V 1 base short and J 0 bases short, with 9 bases between. The CDR3 region is CASSLGVDYQETQYF. The CDR3 region has the DNA TGTGCCAGCAGCTTAGGGGTGGATTACCAAGAGACCCAGTACTTC.

J is TRBJ2-7 and V is TRBV3-1; D remains unclear. The CDR3 runs to 14 residues. Germline CDR1 LGHDT, CDR2 YNNKEL (reference sequence). V gave up 4 bases and J gave up 7 bases, with 17 bases separating them. The chain's CDR3 is CASSLKGGAREQYF. The DNA for the CDR3 is TGTGCCAGCAGCCTAAAGGGCGGAGCTCGGGAGCAGTACTTC.

This clonotype has only a few counts. The chain is built from TRBV7-9 and TRBJ1-4, with D uncertain. From germline, CDR1 is SEHNR and CDR2 FQNEAQ (reference sequence). The CDR3 covers 14 residues. V was pared by 2 bases and J by 8 bases, with 12 bases between. CDR3 sequence (DNA): TGTGCCAGCAGCTTAATGATTACTGGGGAAAAACTGTTTTTT. Encoded protein: CASSLMITGEKLFF.

J is TRBJ2-1 and V is TRBV9, with D uncertain. The germline V and J ends were trimmed by 1 base and 5 bases, with 10 bases remaining between them. The CDR3 is 14 amino acids. Germline V CDR1 and CDR2: SGDLS, YYNGEE. The chain's CDR3 is CASSVSGPNNEQFF. Here the CDR3 DNA reads TGTGCCAGCAGCGTATCAGGACCGAACAATGAGCAGTTCTTC. Full variable domain (outside the CDR3, taken from reference TRBV9 and TRBJ2-1): DSGVTQTPKHLITATGQRVTLRCSPRSGDLSVYWYQQSLDQGLQFLIQYYNGEERAKGNILERFSAQQFPDLHSELNLSSLELGDSALYFCASSVSGPNNEQFFGPGTRLTVL.

J is TRBJ2-1 and V is TRBV14; possibly TRBD2 for D (6 bases). The CDR3 loop spans 14 amino acids. V lost 7 bases to trimming and J lost 7 bases, with 17 bases between them. CDR1 SGHDN and CDR2 FVKESK come from the germline V gene. The CDR3 DNA reads as TGTGCCAGCAACCTTGGGGGGAGTTTAAATGAGCAGTTCTTC. It is translated as CASNLGGSLNEQFF.

This clonotype was counted many times. The rearrangement uses TRBV5-1 and TRBJ1-2; 7 positions match TRBD1. CDR1 is SGHRS and CDR2 is YFSETQ in the germline V gene. Trimming at V came to 2 bases and at J to 6 bases, leaving 1 base not matched to a gene. The CDR3 covers 12 residues. CDR3: CASSFGQDGYTF. The CDR3 nucleotides read TGCGCCAGCAGCTTCGGACAGGATGGCTACACCTTC.

The chain recombines TRBV20-1 with TRBJ2-5; the D is unclear. This CDR3 contains 14 residues. The germline V gene encodes CDR1 DFQATT and CDR2 SNEGSKA (reference sequence). V was pared by 3 bases and J by 2 bases, with 13 bases between. The CDR3 DNA reads as TGCAGTGCTAGGCTCACAGAGTGGCAAGAGACCCAGTACTTC. It specifies CSARLTEWQETQYF.

The chain carries TRBV29-1 and TRBJ1-1, with D hard to call. The length of the CDR3 is 13 residues. The ends were cut back, 0 bases at V and 1 base at J, with 6 bases in the middle. CDR1 is SQVTM, CDR2 ANQGSEA, per germline. CDR3 protein: CSVEDRWNTEAFF. CDR3 nucleotide sequence: TGCAGCGTTGAAGACAGATGGAACACTGAAGCTTTCTTT.

The chain recombines TRBV12-3 or TRBV12-4 with TRBJ2-1; no firm D call. The CDR3 sequence is 15 residues long. The V end was cut by 3 bases, the J end by 3 bases, with 12 bases between. The CDR3 reads CASSFFTPDYNEQFF. CDR3 DNA sequence: TGTGCCAGCAGTTTTTTTACGCCAGACTACAATGAGCAGTTCTTC.

This chain links TRBV19 with TRBJ2-3, with D maybe TRBD2 (6 bases). The CDR3 has 15 amino acids. V was trimmed by 7 bases and J by 0 bases, leaving 14 bases between them. Per the germline V gene, CDR1 is LNHDA and CDR2 is SQIVND (reference sequence). The CDR3 reads CASNTVSGSTDTQYF. The CDR3 nucleotides are TGTGCCAGTAATACCGTGAGCGGGAGCACAGATACGCAGTATTTT.

This clonotype was observed a single time. The rearrangement uses TRBV7-2 and TRBJ1-1, with unresolved D. The CDR3 loop spans 14 amino acids. V gave up 5 bases and J gave up 1 base, with 11 bases separating them. Germline loops: CDR1 SGHTA, CDR2 FQGNSA. CDR3 protein: CASSVIPRNTEAFF. CDR3 nucleotides: TGTGCCAGCAGCGTGATTCCGAGGAACACTGAAGCTTTCTTT.

Only a few counts were recorded for this clonotype. This chain joins TRBV7-9 and TRBJ2-1; D perhaps matches TRBD2 (5 bases). V gave up 0 bases and J gave up 9 bases, with 12 bases separating them. Per the germline V gene, CDR1 is SEHNR and CDR2 is FQNEAQ (reference sequence). This CDR3 spans 14 amino acids. The CDR3 is CASSLAVLAIEQFF. In DNA form, the CDR3 reads TGTGCCAGCAGCTTAGCGGTGCTAGCCATTGAGCAGTTCTTC.

About this clonotype itself: Compared with germline, one end of the junction differs, possibly owing to a read error. The chain uses TRBV5-4 and TRBJ2-2; D may match TRBD1 or TRBD2 (6 bases each). Germline CDR1 and CDR2: SGHNT and YYREEE (reference sequence). The CDR3 spans 13 residues. The CDR3 nucleotides read TGTGCCAGCAGCATACAGGGTTTCGGGGGGCTGTTTTTT. Amino acid sequence: CASSIQGFGGLFF.

The table lists this clonotype with many counts. The chain employs TRBV5-1 and TRBJ2-5; the D is unclear. CDR1 is SGHRS, CDR2 YFSETQ, per germline. The CDR3 spans 16 residues. Trimming removed 0 bases at V and 0 bases at J, with 12 bases between. The CDR3 nucleotides are TGCGCCAGCAGCTTGGTTAGGCCCCCGTACCAAGAGACCCAGTACTTC. Protein sequence: CASSLVRPPYQETQYF. Supplemented by reference TRBV5-1 and TRBJ2-5, the full variable domain reads KAGVTQTPRYLIKTRGQQVTLSCSPISGHRSVSWYQQTPGQGLQFLFEYFSETQRNKGNFPGRFSGRQFSNSRSEMNVSTLELGDSALYLCASSLVRPPYQETQYFGPGTRLLVL.

As to this clonotype: It may be a read error: a sequence one base away is much more abundant. This chain joins TRBV12-3 or TRBV12-4 and TRBJ2-5; D remains ambiguous. The CDR3 has 11 amino acids. V was cut by 7 bases and J by 1 base, with 4 bases left in between. The CDR3 here is CASKSQETQYF. The CDR3 DNA is TGTGCCAGCAAATCCCAAGAGACCCAGTACTTC.